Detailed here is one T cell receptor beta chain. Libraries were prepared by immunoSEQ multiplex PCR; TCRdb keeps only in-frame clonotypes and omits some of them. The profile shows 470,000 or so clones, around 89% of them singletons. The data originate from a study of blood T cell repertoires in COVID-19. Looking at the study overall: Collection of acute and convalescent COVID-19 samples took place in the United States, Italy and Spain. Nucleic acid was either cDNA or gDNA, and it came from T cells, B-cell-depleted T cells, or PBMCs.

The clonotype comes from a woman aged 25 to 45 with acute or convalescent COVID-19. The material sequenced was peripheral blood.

The CDR3, as DNA: TGTGCCTGGAGTGTACGAGGGACAGGGGTTGTCAATGGCTACACCTTC. Its protein is CAWSVRGTGVVNGYTF. The J gene is TRBJ1-2, the V gene TRBV30; 10 bases align to TRBD1. CDR3 length: 16 amino acids. Germline CDR1 GTSNPN, CDR2 SVGIG (reference sequence). J gave up 6 bases and V 0 bases, and 10 bases lay outside the gene matches.